Here is one T cell receptor beta chain with its context. The data were taken from a study of blood T cell repertoires in COVID-19. Study-level information: Samples representing acute and convalescent COVID-19 were sourced from the United States, Italy and Spain. Sources were T cells, B-cell-depleted T cells, or PBMCs; the material itself was cDNA or gDNA.

How the authors handled the data: From reference gene primer amplification, estimates of nucleated cell counts were derived. Clones were sequenced by immunoSEQ multiplex PCR, and TCRdb holds only the in-frame ones, with some missing. V and J calls and clone size are given by that table; D and trimming were obtained from the DNA. The sample records roughly 50,000 clones, just over 90% being singletons. The germline gives CDR1 LGHDT, CDR2 YNNKEL (reference sequence). The CDR3 consists of 15 residues. Trimming at V came to 6 bases and at J to 4 bases, leaving 4 bases not matched to a gene. The TCR was taken from a middle-aged woman with active COVID-19. The genes are TRBV3-1 (or the pseudogene TRBV3-2) and TRBJ2-1; 12 bases align to TRBD2. Sequenced input: peripheral blood. The CDR3 DNA reads TGTGCCAGCAGTCCTAGCGGGGGGGTTTACAATGAGCAGTTCTTC. Its translation is CASSPSGGVYNEQFF.